This T cell receptor (beta chain) was sequenced in a study of blood T cell repertoires in COVID-19. Study background: Both acute and convalescent COVID-19 samples were obtained from the United States, Italy and Spain. T cells, B-cell-depleted T cells, or PBMCs provided the cDNA or gDNA that served as material.

CDR3 length equals 15 residues. From germline, CDR1 is SGHNT and CDR2 YYREEE (reference sequence). Trimming took 2 bases from V and 5 from J; bases not matched to a gene: 5. Authors' methods: Nucleated cell counts were estimated from reference gene primer amplification. The assay was immunoSEQ multiplex PCR, and TCRdb's table has in-frame clones only and misses some. V and J calls and clone size follow that table, whereas D and trimming were derived from the DNA. The sample has roughly 160,000 clones, 65% to 85% seen once. Source material: peripheral blood. The V gene is TRBV5-4, the J gene TRBJ2-5; 11 nucleotides line up with TRBD1. This clonotype was sampled from a woman aged 55-70 years with acute or convalescent COVID-19. The CDR3 is CASSLRGQGEETQYF. The CDR3 bases are TGTGCCAGCAGCTTACGGGGACAGGGGGAGGAGACCCAGTACTTC.